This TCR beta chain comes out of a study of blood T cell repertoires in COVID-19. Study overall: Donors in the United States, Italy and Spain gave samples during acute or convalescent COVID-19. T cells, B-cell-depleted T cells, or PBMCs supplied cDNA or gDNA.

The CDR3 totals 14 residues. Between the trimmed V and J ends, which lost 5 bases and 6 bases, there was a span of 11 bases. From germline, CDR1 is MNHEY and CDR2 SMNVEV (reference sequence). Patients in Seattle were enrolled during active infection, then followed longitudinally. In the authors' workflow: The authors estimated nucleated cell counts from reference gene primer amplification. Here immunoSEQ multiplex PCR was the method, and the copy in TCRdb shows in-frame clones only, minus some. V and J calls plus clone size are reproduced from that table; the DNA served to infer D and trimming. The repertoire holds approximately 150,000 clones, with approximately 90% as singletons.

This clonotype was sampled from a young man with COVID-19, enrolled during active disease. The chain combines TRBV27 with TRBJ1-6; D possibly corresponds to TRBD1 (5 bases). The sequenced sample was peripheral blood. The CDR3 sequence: CASSITRGNSPLHF. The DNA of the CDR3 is TGTGCCAGCAGTATTACAAGGGGTAATTCACCCCTCCACTTT.